Sequencing of this T cell receptor (beta chain) was carried out in a study of T cells after yellow fever vaccination. Study-wide results and caveats: Detected again after the booster were most primary-vaccination clones, at 95% to 96% CD4 and approximately 90% CD8. A weaker but faster secondary response was observed, peaking on day 5 versus 15. A small share of clonotypes appeared in both CD4 and CD8 compartments.

The study made its TCR cDNA through 5'RACE template switching. That step introduced a universal primer site along with UMIs. TCRdb re-called the 5' RACE reads with MiXCR, one entry per CDR3 protein. This table holds 42,000 or so distinct CDR3 sequences, 6.8% found once. This sample comprised CD8+ T cells not binding an NS4B(214-222) dextramer, sorted from PBMCs, obtained 45 days after the yellow fever booster vaccination. The receptor comes from a young man who received the YFV17D yellow fever vaccine.

CDR3 in amino acids: CASTRDRGNEQYF. CDR3 sequence (DNA): TGCGCCAGCACTCGGGACAGGGGGAACGAGCAGTACTTC. The V call is TRBV5-1, the J call TRBJ2-7, with TRBD1 matching 11 bases. The CDR3 consists of 13 residues. The V gene end was trimmed by 6 bases and the J gene end by 5 bases; junction bases not matched to a gene: 4. Germline V CDR1 and CDR2: SGHRS, YFSETQ. The full variable domain, in which reference TRBV5-1 and TRBJ2-7 provide the parts outside the CDR3, is KAGVTQTPRYLIKTRGQQVTLSCSPISGHRSVSWYQQTPGQGLQFLFEYFSETQRNKGNFPGRFSGRQFSNSRSEMNVSTLELGDSALYLCASTRDRGNEQYFGPGTRLTVT.